The rows below give T cell receptor beta chains drawn from one sample of a study of breast tumors, draining lymph nodes, adjacent tissues. TCRdb reanalysed the multiplex PCR reads using MiXCR and keeps one entry per CDR3 protein. The sample holds around 300,000 distinct CDR3 sequences, 30% to 35% seen once. Sequencing was carried out using axillary lymph node tissue. The source is a female donor with breast cancer. Some clones in this sample may be carry-over from other donors' samples. The CDR3 runs from the conserved cysteine through the conserved F or W. D genes are given only for firm matches. Not every row has a clone size; where given, it reads once, few, many or a size class.

V gene: TRBV12-3/TRBV12-4
clone size: many
J gene: TRBJ2-3
D gene: TRBD2
CDR3 DNA: TGTGCCAGCAGTTCTATAGCGGGGGGCACAGATACGCAGTATTTT
CDR3 protein: CASSSIAGGTDTQYF

V gene: TRBV6-5
clone size: -
J gene: TRBJ2-3
D gene: -
CDR3 DNA: TGTGCCAGCAGTTACTCTTCTTACACAGATACGCAGTATTTT
CDR3 protein: CASSYSSYTDTQYF

V gene: TRBV25-1
clone size: -
J gene: TRBJ2-3
D gene: TRBD2
CDR3 DNA: TGTGCCAGCAGTGCTAGTCTAGCGGGAGGGCCTCCCACAGATACGCAGTATTTT
CDR3 protein: CASSASLAGGPPTDTQYF

V gene: TRBV12-3/TRBV12-4
clone size: many
J gene: TRBJ1-2
D gene: TRBD1
CDR3 DNA: TGTGCCAGCAGTTTGAGGGGGCGCGTTCATGGCTACACCTTC
CDR3 protein: CASSLRGRVHGYTF

V gene: TRBV9
clone size: -
J gene: TRBJ1-2
D gene: -
CDR3 DNA: TGTGCCGGCAACGGGCGGGAGGGCGGGGGGCGATACGGCTACACCTTC
CDR3 protein: CAGNGREGGGRYGYTF

V gene: TRBV28
clone size: many
J gene: TRBJ2-5
D gene: TRBD2
CDR3 DNA: TGTGCCAGCAGTTGGGGGACTAGCGGGAGAGAGACCCAGTACTTC
CDR3 protein: CASSWGTSGRETQYF

V gene: TRBV7-8
clone size: many
J gene: TRBJ2-1
D gene: TRBD1
CDR3 DNA: TGTGCCAGCAGCTCGCAAGGGGGCAGAAGCAATGAGCAGTTCTTC
CDR3 protein: CASSSQGGRSNEQFF

V gene: TRBV18
clone size: -
J gene: TRBJ2-7
D gene: -
CDR3 DNA: TGTGCCAGCTCACCGAGTGGGACGAAGACCTACGAGCAGTACTTC
CDR3 protein: CASSPSGTKTYEQYF

V gene: TRBV19
clone size: many
J gene: TRBJ2-1
D gene: -
CDR3 DNA: TGTGCCAGTAGTCTCGGGACGGCCTACAATGAGCAGTTCTTC
CDR3 protein: CASSLGTAYNEQFF

V gene: TRBV14
clone size: many
J gene: TRBJ1-2
D gene: -
CDR3 DNA: TGTGCCAGCAGCCAACCGGGACGTTGGGATAAGGGCTACACCTTC
CDR3 protein: CASSQPGRWDKGYTF

V gene: TRBV30
clone size: few
J gene: TRBJ2-3
D gene: -
CDR3 DNA: TGTGCCTGGAGTGTACTGTTGTCCACAGATACGCAGTATTTT
CDR3 protein: CAWSVLLSTDTQYF

V gene: TRBV4-2
clone size: many
J gene: TRBJ2-1
D gene: -
CDR3 DNA: TGTGCCAGCAGCCAGGATCCGGGACTCCCCTACAATGAGCAGTTCTTC
CDR3 protein: CASSQDPGLPYNEQFF

V gene: TRBV19
clone size: many
J gene: TRBJ1-5
D gene: TRBD1
CDR3 DNA: TGTGCCAGTATTGTTGGGACAGGGGGCTTGGGCAATCAGCCCCAGCATTTT
CDR3 protein: CASIVGTGGLGNQPQHF

V gene: TRBV13
clone size: -
J gene: TRBJ2-1
D gene: TRBD2
CDR3 DNA: TGTGCCAGCAGCTCCCGCGGGAGAAAAGGCAATGAGCAGTTCTTC
CDR3 protein: CASSSRGRKGNEQFF

V gene: TRBV7-9
clone size: -
J gene: TRBJ2-7
D gene: -
CDR3 DNA: TGTGACAGCAGCTCGATGGGAGGACCCTACGAGCAGTACTTC
CDR3 protein: CDSSSMGGPYEQYF

V gene: TRBV30
clone size: few
J gene: TRBJ2-7
D gene: -
CDR3 DNA: TGTGCCTCCACTCGGGCAGGGAAAAACGAGCAGTACTTC
CDR3 protein: CASTRAGKNEQYF

V gene: TRBV6-2/TRBV6-3
clone size: few
J gene: TRBJ2-7
D gene: -
CDR3 DNA: TGTGCCAGCACTCCGGGCCTAAACCAACCTCCCTACGAGCAGTACTTC
CDR3 protein: CASTPGLNQPPYEQYF

V gene: TRBV12-3/TRBV12-4
clone size: -
J gene: TRBJ2-1
D gene: -
CDR3 DNA: TGTGCCAGCAGTTGCGGCGGGTACAATGAGCAGTTCTTC
CDR3 protein: CASSCGGYNEQFF

V gene: TRBV27
clone size: -
J gene: TRBJ1-4
D gene: -
CDR3 DNA: TGTGCCAGCAGTTTGATGGGAAGTGAGGGAAAACTGTTTTTT
CDR3 protein: CASSLMGSEGKLFF

V gene: TRBV20-1
clone size: many
J gene: TRBJ1-2
D gene: -
CDR3 DNA: TGCAGTGCTAGTGAGACCTATGGCTACACCTTC
CDR3 protein: CSASETYGYTF

V gene: TRBV18
clone size: few
J gene: TRBJ2-5
D gene: TRBD2
CDR3 DNA: TGTGCCAGCTCACCCGCGGGAGGTGGGGAGACCCAGTACTTC
CDR3 protein: CASSPAGGGETQYF

V gene: TRBV14
clone size: many
J gene: TRBJ2-5
D gene: -
CDR3 DNA: TGTGCCAGCAGCCAAGACCCCGGCAGACAAGAGACCCAGTACTTC
CDR3 protein: CASSQDPGRQETQYF

V gene: TRBV10-3
clone size: many
J gene: TRBJ2-7
D gene: TRBD2
CDR3 DNA: TGTGCCATCAAGGGGTCCGGGAGGGGACTCGAGCAGTACTTC
CDR3 protein: CAIKGSGRGLEQYF

V gene: TRBV20-1
clone size: many
J gene: TRBJ2-1
D gene: TRBD2
CDR3 DNA: TGCAGTGCTAGAGTGGCTAGCGGAAAGTACAATGAGCAGTTCTTC
CDR3 protein: CSARVASGKYNEQFF

V gene: TRBV10-2
clone size: -
J gene: TRBJ1-2
D gene: -
CDR3 DNA: TGCGCCAGCAGTGATAGAGGGGGAATTAACTATGGCTACACCTTC
CDR3 protein: CASSDRGGINYGYTF

V gene: TRBV20-1
clone size: many
J gene: TRBJ2-5
D gene: -
CDR3 DNA: TGCAGTGCTAGAGCACCGGCGGGATCGGAGACCCAGTACTTC
CDR3 protein: CSARAPAGSETQYF

V gene: TRBV4-3
clone size: many
J gene: TRBJ2-2
D gene: TRBD2
CDR3 DNA: TGCGCCAGCAGCCAAACTCTAGCGGGATCGAACACCGGGGAGCTGTTTTTT
CDR3 protein: CASSQTLAGSNTGELFF

V gene: TRBV10-2
clone size: many
J gene: TRBJ1-2
D gene: -
CDR3 DNA: TGCGCCAGCAGTGTGGGGAATGGCTACACCTTC
CDR3 protein: CASSVGNGYTF

V gene: TRBV12-5
clone size: many
J gene: TRBJ2-7
D gene: TRBD2
CDR3 DNA: TGTGCTAGTGGCTCTGGACTAGCGGGAGGCCTCAGCTACGAGCAGTACTTC
CDR3 protein: CASGSGLAGGLSYEQYF

V gene: TRBV20-1
clone size: many
J gene: TRBJ2-5
D gene: -
CDR3 DNA: TGCAGTGCTAGAGTCCCCAAGGGGGAGGGGGGCCAAGAGACCCAGTACTTC
CDR3 protein: CSARVPKGEGGQETQYF

V gene: TRBV7-8
clone size: many
J gene: TRBJ1-3
D gene: -
CDR3 DNA: TGTGCCAGCAGCCCCGGACTCCTGAGCTCTGGAAACACCATATATTTT
CDR3 protein: CASSPGLLSSGNTIYF

V gene: TRBV5-1
clone size: many
J gene: TRBJ2-5
D gene: TRBD2
CDR3 DNA: TGCGCCAGCAGTTCCCGGACTAGCGGGAGGAAAGAGACCCAGTACTTC
CDR3 protein: CASSSRTSGRKETQYF

V gene: TRBV5-1
clone size: many
J gene: TRBJ2-2
D gene: -
CDR3 DNA: TGCGCCAGCAGCTTTGGGACAACCACCGGGGAGCTGTTTTTT
CDR3 protein: CASSFGTTTGELFF

V gene: TRBV13
clone size: -
J gene: TRBJ2-5
D gene: -
CDR3 DNA: TGTGCCAGCACCCTTCGCGCGCAAGGTTATGGAGAGACCCAGTACTTC
CDR3 protein: CASTLRAQGYGETQYF

V gene: TRBV20-1
clone size: many
J gene: TRBJ2-1
D gene: -
CDR3 DNA: TGCAGTGCTCTTAAAGTAGGTCTAAGTGAGCAGTTCTTC
CDR3 protein: CSALKVGLSEQFF

V gene: TRBV5-6
clone size: -
J gene: TRBJ2-7
D gene: -
CDR3 DNA: TGTGCCAGCAGCTTTTCCCCCCCAGCGGTGACAACCTCCGAGCAGTACTTC
CDR3 protein: CASSFSPPAVTTSEQYF

V gene: TRBV7-9
clone size: -
J gene: TRBJ2-7
D gene: TRBD1
CDR3 DNA: TGTGCCAGCAGCTTAGAGGGACAGGTCGAGCAGTACTTC
CDR3 protein: CASSLEGQVEQYF

V gene: TRBV10-1
clone size: -
J gene: TRBJ2-5
D gene: -
CDR3 DNA: TGCGCCAACCCGAGGGGAGCGGAAGATCTCCAAGAGACCCAGTACTTC
CDR3 protein: CANPRGAEDLQETQYF

V gene: TRBV18
clone size: many
J gene: TRBJ1-2
D gene: -
CDR3 DNA: TGTGCCAGCTCACCACCGGGGTTGGCTGGCTACACCTTC
CDR3 protein: CASSPPGLAGYTF

V gene: TRBV27
clone size: few
J gene: TRBJ2-1
D gene: -
CDR3 DNA: TGTGCCAGCAGTCCCCAAGGGATGCGGGGACCGTACAATGAGCAGTTCTTC
CDR3 protein: CASSPQGMRGPYNEQFF